Reported below is one TCR beta chain. This specimen comes from a study of radiation and T cells in renal cell carcinoma. About the research overall: Nephrectomy followed 15 Gy stereotactic body radiation by 4 weeks.

The time point was: blood 2 weeks post-SBRT. The treatment is: 15 Gy SBRT to primary tumor, nephrectomy 4 weeks later. This renal cell carcinoma was of the clear cell type. TCRdb's table, derived via immunoSEQ multiplex PCR, lists solely in-frame clones and lacks some. The sample contains more than 20,000 clones, over 70% of which appear only once. With 3 bases clipped from V and 2 bases from J, the junction kept 11 bases outside the gene matches. In germline, CDR1 is GTSNPN, CDR2 SVGIG (reference sequence). This CDR3 region has 18 residues. The chain carries TRBV30 and TRBJ1-4; TRBD1 aligns across 11 bases. The TCR was taken from a man aged 60-69 years with renal cell carcinoma. This sample comprised blood, obtained from a patient whose treatment included radiotherapy and nephrectomy. In DNA, the CDR3 is TGTGCCTGGAGCCGGTGGACAGGGGGCTATTCGACTAATGAAAAACTGTTTTTT. Amino acid sequence: CAWSRWTGGYSTNEKLFF.